Below, 26 T cell receptor beta chains from the same sample are listed, as sequenced in a study of T cells after yellow fever vaccination. Each CDR3 protein gets one entry after TCRdb re-called the 5' RACE reads with MiXCR. The sample has some 350,000 distinct CDR3 sequences, roughly 4.3% seen once. The starting material was PBMCs, obtained 5 days after the yellow fever booster vaccination. The receptor set was obtained from a man younger than 30 who received the YFV17D yellow fever vaccine.

This clonotype has a count of ten or more. The V call is TRBV15, the J call TRBJ2-7, with D unresolved. Germline V gene data show CDR1 as LNHNV and CDR2 as YYDKDF (reference sequence). The CDR3 is made up of 12 amino acids. Trimming shortened V by 3 bases and J by 3 bases, and 6 bases separated the two germline ends. The CDR3: CATSRAVYEQYV. In DNA form, the CDR3 reads TGTGCCACCAGCAGGGCAGTCTACGAGCAGTACGTC.

The chain joins TRBV19 to TRBJ2-3; D remains ambiguous. V lost 5 bases and J 4 bases, leaving 19 bases between the germline ends. This CDR3 comprises 16 residues. Germline V gene lookup returns CDR1 LNHDA and CDR2 SQIVND (reference sequence). CDR3 region: CASSPVLRQSADTQYF. CDR3 bases: TGTGCCAGTAGTCCCGTATTACGACAATCAGCAGATACGCAGTATTTT.

This clonotype was counted a few times. The chain links TRBV19 to TRBJ2-1; tentatively, D is TRBD1 (6 bases). V was clipped by 3 bases and J by 3 bases, with 9 bases between them. This CDR3 has 14 amino acids. CDR1 and CDR2 (germline): LNHDA, SQIVND (reference sequence). CDR3 sequence reads: CASSMWGRYNEQFF. The CDR3 DNA sequence: TGTGCCAGTAGTATGTGGGGGCGCTACAATGAGCAGTTCTTC.

The table lists this clonotype with many counts. The V gene is TRBV7-3, the J gene TRBJ1-1, with a possible D match to TRBD1 (6 bases). Germline CDR1 and CDR2: SGHTA and FQGTGA. This CDR3 spans 13 amino acids. V gave up 10 bases and J gave up 1 base, with 13 bases separating them. CDR3 coding DNA: TGTGCCACCGCCCGGACAGCGAACACTGAAGCTTTCTTT. Its protein product is CATARTANTEAFF.

This chain joins TRBV30 and TRBJ1-2; perhaps TRBD1 as D (5 bases). In germline, CDR1 is GTSNPN, CDR2 SVGIG (reference sequence). CDR3 length: 13 amino acids. V gave up 4 bases and J gave up 5 bases, with 14 bases separating them. This chain's CDR3 is CAWKVEGNYGYTF. CDR3 sequence (DNA): TGTGCCTGGAAGGTAGAGGGGAATTATGGCTACACCTTC.

In its sample, this clonotype was seen many times. The rearrangement links TRBV12-3 or TRBV12-4 to TRBJ2-7; D assignment may be TRBD1 or TRBD2 (5 bases each). Between the trimmed V and J ends, which lost 1 base and 5 bases, there was a span of 9 bases. The CDR3 length is 13 residues. This CDR3 is CASSLGGADEQYF. For the CDR3, the DNA is TGTGCCAGCAGTTTAGGAGGGGCGGACGAGCAGTACTTC.

This clonotype came up many times. The chain couples TRBV4-3 to TRBJ2-5; TRBD2 is a possible D gene (5 bases). The CDR3 extends over 15 amino acids. V was clipped by 4 bases and J by 1 base, with 13 bases between them. Germline lookup yields CDR1 LGHNA and CDR2 YSLEER. The DNA for the CDR3 is TGCGCCAGCAGCCGCTATCCTAGCAGCCAAGAGACCCAGTACTTC. Translation: CASSRYPSSQETQYF.

This clonotype has more than one count but fewer than ten. J is TRBJ1-2 and V is TRBV5-4; D unclear. From germline, CDR1 is SGHNT and CDR2 YYREEE (reference sequence). The CDR3 loop spans 13 amino acids. The V and J ends lost 5 bases and 8 bases respectively, with 16 bases between them. The CDR3 here is CASSSADEGGYTF. CDR3 DNA: TGTGCCAGCAGTTCAGCGGATGAAGGCGGCTACACCTTC. Complete variable domain (other parts from reference TRBV5-4 and TRBJ1-2): ETGVTQSPTHLIKTRGQQVTLRCSSQSGHNTVSWYQQALGQGPQFIFQYYREEENGRGNFPPRFSGLQFPNYSSELNVNALELDDSALYLCASSSADEGGYTFGSGTRLTVV.

This clonotype was detected a few times. CDR3: CASSLTGIDYGYTF. The DNA of the CDR3 is TGTGCCAGCTCACTAACCGGCATAGACTATGGCTACACCTTC. This chain links TRBV18 with TRBJ1-2; D not certain. Per germline, CDR1 KGHSH and CDR2 LQKENI. With 4 bases removed from V and 3 bases from J, the gap between germline ends came to 12 bases. This CDR3 spans 14 amino acids. The full variable domain, its missing parts supplied by reference TRBV18 and TRBJ1-2, is NAGVMQNPRHLVRRRGQEARLRCSPMKGHSHVYWYRQLPEEGLKFMVYLQKENIIDESGMPKERFSAEFPKEGPSILRIQQVVRGDSAAYFCASSLTGIDYGYTFGSGTRLTVV.

This clonotype has at least ten counts. The chain is built from TRBV5-1 and TRBJ2-1; 13 nucleotides align to TRBD2. The CDR3 has 15 amino acids. The germline V gene encodes CDR1 SGHRS and CDR2 YFSETQ. V lost 4 bases to trimming and J lost 4 bases; unmatched junction nucleotides: 2. The CDR3 loop is CASSLGLAGYNEQFF. The CDR3 region has the DNA TGCGCCAGCAGCCTGGGACTAGCGGGGTACAATGAGCAGTTCTTC. Filled out from reference TRBV5-1 and TRBJ2-1, the complete variable domain reads KAGVTQTPRYLIKTRGQQVTLSCSPISGHRSVSWYQQTPGQGLQFLFEYFSETQRNKGNFPGRFSGRQFSNSRSEMNVSTLELGDSALYLCASSLGLAGYNEQFFGPGTRLTVL.

This clonotype was counted at least ten times. The chain uses TRBV5-1 and TRBJ2-7; D is unresolved. CDR3 length: 12 residues. In germline, CDR1 is SGHRS, CDR2 YFSETQ. The germline V and J ends were trimmed by 4 bases and 4 bases, with 9 bases remaining between them. CDR3 residues: CASSAGVYEQYF. The DNA for the CDR3 is TGCGCCAGCAGCGCCGGAGTTTACGAGCAGTACTTC.

This clonotype showed up just a few times. The chain recombines TRBV7-6 with TRBJ1-4; D gene uncertain. Trimming stripped 11 bases from V and 5 bases from J, with 12 bases between. The CDR3 loop spans 12 amino acids. Germline V gene sequence: CDR1 SGHVS, CDR2 FNYEAQ. The CDR3 DNA reads TGTGCCTCAGGTCCCCCGAATGAAAAACTGTTTTTT. It specifies CASGPPNEKLFF.

This clonotype came up many times. The chain couples TRBV5-1 to TRBJ1-1; TRBD1 is a possible D gene (6 bases). CDR1 is SGHRS and CDR2 is YFSETQ in the germline V gene. Trimming pared 2 bases from V and 3 bases from J, leaving 8 bases between. The CDR3 runs to 13 residues. The CDR3 sequence: CASSLQGDTEAFF. The CDR3 DNA reads as TGCGCCAGCAGCTTACAGGGTGACACTGAAGCTTTCTTT.

This chain connects TRBV9 to TRBJ2-3; 9 bases map to TRBD2. CDR1 SGDLS and CDR2 YYNGEE come from the germline V gene. J gave up 4 bases and V 1 base, and 7 bases lay outside the gene matches. The CDR3 extends over 16 amino acids. CDR3 region: CASSVSASGDPDTQYF. CDR3 bases: TGTGCCAGCAGCGTATCGGCTAGCGGGGACCCAGATACGCAGTATTTT. The full variable domain, completed using reference TRBV9 and TRBJ2-3, is DSGVTQTPKHLITATGQRVTLRCSPRSGDLSVYWYQQSLDQGLQFLIQYYNGEERAKGNILERFSAQQFPDLHSELNLSSLELGDSALYFCASSVSASGDPDTQYFGPGTRLTVL.

This clonotype was picked up many times. V gene TRBV18 combines with J gene TRBJ1-5; 8 bases align to TRBD1. The CDR3 loop spans 14 amino acids. The V gene end was trimmed by 6 bases and the J gene end by 7 bases; junction bases not matched to a gene: 8. Germline CDR1 and CDR2: KGHSH and LQKENI. The CDR3 nucleotides are TGTGCCAGCTCCCCGACAGGGGACCGACAGCCCCAGCATTTT. This codes for CASSPTGDRQPQHF.

In its sample, this clonotype was seen a few times. The chain joins TRBV4-3 to TRBJ2-1, with D uncertain. From germline, CDR1 is LGHNA and CDR2 YSLEER. The CDR3 sequence is 19 residues long. The ends were cut back, 4 bases at V and 3 bases at J, with 25 bases in the middle. CDR3: CASSRDHRWGDPDYNEQFF. CDR3 DNA: TGCGCCAGCAGCCGAGACCACCGGTGGGGTGACCCCGACTACAATGAGCAGTTCTTC.

J is TRBJ2-2 and V is TRBV7-2, with D perhaps given as TRBD1 or TRBD2 (5 bases each). Germline assignment: CDR1 SGHTA and CDR2 FQGNSA. This CDR3 contains 15 residues. The germline V and J ends were trimmed by 5 bases and 0 bases, with 10 bases remaining between them. This CDR3 reads CASSKGTSNTGELFF. The CDR3 nucleotides read TGTGCCAGCAGCAAGGGGACCTCGAACACCGGGGAGCTGTTTTTT.

This clonotype appeared a few times. In DNA form, the CDR3 reads TGTGCCACGCGGACAGGGCTTTTCTCCTACGAGCAGTACTTC. Encoded protein: CATRTGLFSYEQYF. The chain joins TRBV6-5 to TRBJ2-7; 8 bases agree with TRBD1. V shed 10 bases and J 0 bases; nucleotides not matched to a gene: 8. CDR1 MNHEY and CDR2 SVGAGI come from the germline V gene. This CDR3 region has 14 residues.

This clonotype has just a few counts. The gene calls are TRBV23-1 and TRBJ2-6, with no clear D. TRBV23-1 is an open reading frame, and its role is uncertain. There are 15 residues in the CDR3. Trimming shortened V by 1 base and J by 4 bases, and 8 bases separated the two germline ends. In DNA, the CDR3 is TGCGCCAGCAGTCAATGGGCAGCCGGGGCCAACGTCCTGACTTTC. Translation gives CASSQWAAGANVLTF.

This clonotype was seen repeatedly, ten times or more. This chain links TRBV19 with TRBJ1-1, with D unresolved. Trimming shortened V by 5 bases and J by 1 base, and 8 bases separated the two germline ends. The CDR3 consists of 13 residues. CDR1 and CDR2 from the germline V gene are LNHDA and SQIVND (reference sequence). In nucleotides, the CDR3 is TGTGCCAGTAGTCCCGGGAAGAACACTGAAGCTTTCTTT. Its protein is CASSPGKNTEAFF. The variable domain in full, with the rest retrieved from reference TRBV19 and TRBJ1-1, is DGGITQSPKYLFRKEGQNVTLSCEQNLNHDAMYWYRQDPGQGLRLIYYSQIVNDFQKGDIAEGYSVSREKKESFPLTVTSAQKNPTAFYLCASSPGKNTEAFFGQGTRLTVV.

The chain has TRBV5-1 and TRBJ2-3; 8 bases line up with TRBD2. Germline values: CDR1 SGHRS, CDR2 YFSETQ. J lost 6 bases, V lost 2 bases, and 11 bases had no gene match. The CDR3 loop spans 16 amino acids. CDR3 sequence: CASSLAGATPFDTQYF. In DNA, the CDR3 is TGCGCCAGCAGCTTAGCGGGGGCCACTCCGTTTGATACGCAGTATTTT.

The chain joins TRBV7-8 to TRBJ1-1; D gene uncertain. CDR3 size: 13 residues. V was cut by 1 base and J by 7 bases, with 10 bases left in between. The germline V gene has CDR1 SGHVS and CDR2 FQNEAQ. The CDR3 sequence is CASSLGLPFEAFF. The CDR3 DNA follows: TGTGCCAGCAGCTTAGGATTGCCCTTTGAAGCTTTCTTT.

The sample holds a few counts of this clonotype. This chain links TRBV4-1 with TRBJ2-1, with D possibly TRBD1 on 6 matching bases. This CDR3 is built from 11 residues. The germline V gene has CDR1 MGHRA and CDR2 YSYEKL. V was shortened by 6 bases and J by 12 bases, with 12 bases between the two germline ends. CDR3 DNA: TGCGCCAGCAGTTCCCCAGGGGTGCAGTTCTTC. This gives the protein CASSSPGVQFF.

This clonotype was seen ten or more times. Here the CDR3 DNA reads TGTGCCAGCAGTTACGGGACAGGGGGAATCTTTTCACCCCTCCACTTT. Encoded protein: CASSYGTGGIFSPLHF. This chain uses TRBV12-3 or TRBV12-4 with TRBJ1-6; 11 bases fit TRBD1. The ends lost 4 bases at V and 9 bases at J; junction bases unmatched: 8. The CDR3 contains 16 residues.

This clonotype was seen just once. A read error is possible here, since a much larger clone lies one base away. The chain joins TRBV29-1 to TRBJ2-4; D call uncertain. CDR3 size: 13 residues. Per the germline V gene, CDR1 is SQVTM and CDR2 is ANQGSEA. Here the CDR3 DNA reads TGCAGCGTTGGAGGCTTAGCCAATAACATTCAGTACTTC. Protein product: CSVGGLANNIQYF.

The gene calls are TRBV20-1 and TRBJ2-5, with D perhaps given as TRBD1 or TRBD2 (5 bases each). The CDR3 is 15 residues long. Trimming stripped 5 bases from V and 5 bases from J, with 21 bases between. Germline V gene data show CDR1 as DFQATT and CDR2 as SNEGSKA (reference sequence). Here the CDR3 DNA reads TGCAGTGCTCTCGCTAGGGACGCCCGAGGGGAGACCCAGTACTTC. Amino acids: CSALARDARGETQYF.